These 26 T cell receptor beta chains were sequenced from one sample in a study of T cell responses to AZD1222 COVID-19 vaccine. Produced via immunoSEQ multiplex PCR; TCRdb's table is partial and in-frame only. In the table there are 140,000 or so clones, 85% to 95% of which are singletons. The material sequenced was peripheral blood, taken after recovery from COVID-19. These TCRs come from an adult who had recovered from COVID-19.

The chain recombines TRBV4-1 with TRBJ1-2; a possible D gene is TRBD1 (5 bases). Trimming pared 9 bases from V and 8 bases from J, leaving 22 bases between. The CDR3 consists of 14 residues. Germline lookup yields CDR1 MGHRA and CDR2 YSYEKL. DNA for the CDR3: TGCGCCAGTAGCGGGGCCCCGCTTGGCTTAGGCTACACCTTC. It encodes CASSGAPLGLGYTF.

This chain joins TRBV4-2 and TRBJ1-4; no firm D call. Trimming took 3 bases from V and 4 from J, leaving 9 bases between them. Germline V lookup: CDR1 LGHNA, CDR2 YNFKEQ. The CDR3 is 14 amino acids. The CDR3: CASSQDNSNEKLFF. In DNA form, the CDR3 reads TGTGCCAGCAGCCAGGATAACAGTAATGAAAAACTGTTTTTT.

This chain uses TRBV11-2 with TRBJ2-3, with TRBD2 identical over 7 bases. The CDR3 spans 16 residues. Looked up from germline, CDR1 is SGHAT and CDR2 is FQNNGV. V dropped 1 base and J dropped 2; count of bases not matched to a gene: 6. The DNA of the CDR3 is TGTGCCAGCAGCTTAGTATTTAGCGGGCTCACAGATACGCAGTATTTT. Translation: CASSLVFSGLTDTQYF.

In nucleotides, the CDR3 is TGCAGCGTCGTGACAGAGGACTATGGCTACACCTTC. It specifies CSVVTEDYGYTF. V gene TRBV29-1 combines with J gene TRBJ1-2, with D perhaps matching TRBD1 (5 bases). V lost 6 bases to trimming and J lost 3 bases, with 11 bases between them. The CDR3 spans 12 residues. Germline V gives CDR1 SQVTM, CDR2 ANQGSEA. The variable domain in full, with the rest retrieved from reference TRBV29-1 and TRBJ1-2, is SAVISQKPSRDICQRGTSLTIQCQVDSQVTMMFWYRQQPGQSLTLIATANQGSEATYESGFVIDKFPISRPNLTFSTLTVSNMSPEDSSIYLCSVVTEDYGYTFGSGTRLTVV.

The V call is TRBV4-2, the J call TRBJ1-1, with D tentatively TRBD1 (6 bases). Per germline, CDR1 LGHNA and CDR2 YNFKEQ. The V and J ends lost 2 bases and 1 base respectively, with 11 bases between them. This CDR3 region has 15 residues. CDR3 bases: TGTGCCAGCAGCCAACCGGGACACCAGAACACTGAAGCTTTCTTT. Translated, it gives CASSQPGHQNTEAFF.

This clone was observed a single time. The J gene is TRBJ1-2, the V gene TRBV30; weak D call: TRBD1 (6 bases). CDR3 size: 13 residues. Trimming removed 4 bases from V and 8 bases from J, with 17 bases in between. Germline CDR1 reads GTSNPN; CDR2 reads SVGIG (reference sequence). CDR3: CAWIPGGRGGYTF. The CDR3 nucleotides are TGTGCCTGGATCCCCGGGGGGCGAGGAGGCTACACCTTC.

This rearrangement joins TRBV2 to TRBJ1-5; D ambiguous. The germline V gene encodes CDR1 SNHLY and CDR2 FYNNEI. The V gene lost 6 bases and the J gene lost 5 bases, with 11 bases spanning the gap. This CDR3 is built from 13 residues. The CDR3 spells CASSGQNYQPQHF. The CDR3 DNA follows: TGTGCCAGCAGCGGCCAGAACTATCAGCCCCAGCATTTT.

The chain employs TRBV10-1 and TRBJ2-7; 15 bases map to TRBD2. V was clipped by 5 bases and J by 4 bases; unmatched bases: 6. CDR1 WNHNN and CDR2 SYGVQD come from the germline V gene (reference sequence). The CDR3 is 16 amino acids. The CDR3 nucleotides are TGCGCCAGCAGTCCTTTCGGGACTAGCGGGAGGTACGAGCAGTACTTC. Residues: CASSPFGTSGRYEQYF.

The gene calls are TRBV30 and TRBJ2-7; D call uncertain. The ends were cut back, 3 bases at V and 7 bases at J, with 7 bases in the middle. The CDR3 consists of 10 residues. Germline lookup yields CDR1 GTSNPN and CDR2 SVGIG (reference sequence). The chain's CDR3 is CAWSVTEQYF. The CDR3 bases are TGTGCCTGGAGCGTGACGGAGCAGTACTTC.

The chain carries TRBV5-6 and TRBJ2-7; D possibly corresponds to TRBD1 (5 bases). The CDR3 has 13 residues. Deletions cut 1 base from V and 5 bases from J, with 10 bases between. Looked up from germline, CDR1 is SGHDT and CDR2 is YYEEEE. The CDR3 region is CASSLKGLHEQYF. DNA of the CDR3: TGTGCCAGCAGCTTGAAGGGGCTCCACGAGCAGTACTTC.

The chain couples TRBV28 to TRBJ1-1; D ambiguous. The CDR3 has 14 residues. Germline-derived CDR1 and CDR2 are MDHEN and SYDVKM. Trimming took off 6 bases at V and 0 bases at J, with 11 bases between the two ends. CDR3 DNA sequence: TGTGCCAGCAGCTTAAGCTTCATGAACACTGAAGCTTTCTTT. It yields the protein CASSLSFMNTEAFF. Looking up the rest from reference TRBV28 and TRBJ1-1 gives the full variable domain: DVKVTQSSRYLVKRTGEKVFLECVQDMDHENMFWYRQDPGLGLRLIYFSYDVKMKEKGDIPEGYSVSREKKERFSLILESASTNQTSMYLCASSLSFMNTEAFFGQGTRLTVV.

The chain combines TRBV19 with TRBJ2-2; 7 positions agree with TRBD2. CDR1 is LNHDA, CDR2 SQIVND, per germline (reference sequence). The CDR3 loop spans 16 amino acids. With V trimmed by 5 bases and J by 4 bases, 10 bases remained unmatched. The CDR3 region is CASSLRGSSSTGELFF. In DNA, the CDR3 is TGTGCCAGTAGTCTCCGCGGGAGTTCGAGCACCGGGGAGCTGTTTTTT.

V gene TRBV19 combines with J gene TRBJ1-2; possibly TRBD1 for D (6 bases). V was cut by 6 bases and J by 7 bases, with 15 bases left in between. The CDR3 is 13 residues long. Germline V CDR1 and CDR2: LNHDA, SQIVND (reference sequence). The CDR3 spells CASRAPGALGYTF. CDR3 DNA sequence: TGTGCCAGTAGGGCGCCAGGGGCCCTTGGCTACACCTTC.

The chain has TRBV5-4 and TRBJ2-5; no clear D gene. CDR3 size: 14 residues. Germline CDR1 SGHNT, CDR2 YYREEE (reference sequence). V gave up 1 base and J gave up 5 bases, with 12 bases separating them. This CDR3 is CASSLTPGRETQYF. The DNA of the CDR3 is TGTGCCAGCAGCTTGACGCCGGGTCGGGAGACCCAGTACTTC.

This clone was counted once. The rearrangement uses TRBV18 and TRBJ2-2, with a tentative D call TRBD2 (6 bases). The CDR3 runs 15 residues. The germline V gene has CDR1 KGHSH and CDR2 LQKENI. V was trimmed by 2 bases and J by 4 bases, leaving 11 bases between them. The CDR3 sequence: CASSPAEGLTGELFF. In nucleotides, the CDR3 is TGTGCCAGCTCACCAGCGGAGGGACTCACCGGGGAGCTGTTTTTT.

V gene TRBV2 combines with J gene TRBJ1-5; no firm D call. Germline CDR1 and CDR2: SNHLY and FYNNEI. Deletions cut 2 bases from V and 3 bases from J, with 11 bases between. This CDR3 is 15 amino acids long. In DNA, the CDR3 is TGTGCCAGCAGTGAACCCGGGATCGACAATCAGCCCCAGCATTTT. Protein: CASSEPGIDNQPQHF.

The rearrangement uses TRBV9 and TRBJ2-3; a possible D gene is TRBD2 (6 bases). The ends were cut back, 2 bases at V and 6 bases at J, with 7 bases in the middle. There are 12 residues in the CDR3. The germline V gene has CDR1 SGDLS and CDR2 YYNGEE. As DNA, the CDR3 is TGTGCCAGCAGCGTCCGGGAGGATACGCAGTATTTT. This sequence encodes CASSVREDTQYF.

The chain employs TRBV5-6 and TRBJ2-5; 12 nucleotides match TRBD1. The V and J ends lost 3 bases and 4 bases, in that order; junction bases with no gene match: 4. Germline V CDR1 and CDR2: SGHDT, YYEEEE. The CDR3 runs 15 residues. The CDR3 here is CASSSGTGGRETQYF. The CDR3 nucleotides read TGTGCCAGCAGCTCCGGGACAGGGGGCCGAGAGACCCAGTACTTC.

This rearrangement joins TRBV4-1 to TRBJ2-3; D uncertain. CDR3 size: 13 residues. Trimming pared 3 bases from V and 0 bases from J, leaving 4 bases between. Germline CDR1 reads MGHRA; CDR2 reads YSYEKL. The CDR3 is CASSQISTDTQYF. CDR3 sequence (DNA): TGCGCCAGCAGCCAGATTAGCACAGATACGCAGTATTTT.

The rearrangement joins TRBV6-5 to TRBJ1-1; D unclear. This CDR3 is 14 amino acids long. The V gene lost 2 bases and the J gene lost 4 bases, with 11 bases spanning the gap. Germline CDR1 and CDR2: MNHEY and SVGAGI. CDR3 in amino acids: CASSYQDGGTEAFF. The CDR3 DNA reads TGTGCCAGCAGTTACCAAGACGGTGGCACTGAAGCTTTCTTT.

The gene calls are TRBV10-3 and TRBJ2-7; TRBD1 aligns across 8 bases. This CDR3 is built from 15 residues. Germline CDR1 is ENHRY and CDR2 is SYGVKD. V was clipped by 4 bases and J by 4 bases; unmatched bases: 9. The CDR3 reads CAISGGQGKRYEQYF. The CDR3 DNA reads TGTGCCATCAGTGGCGGACAGGGAAAGAGATACGAGCAGTACTTC.

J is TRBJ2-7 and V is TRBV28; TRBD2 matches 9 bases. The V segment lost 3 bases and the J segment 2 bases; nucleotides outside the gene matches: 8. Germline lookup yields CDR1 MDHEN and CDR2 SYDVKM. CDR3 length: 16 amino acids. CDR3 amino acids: CASSLGKASGTYEQYF. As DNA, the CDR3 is TGTGCCAGCAGTTTGGGAAAGGCTAGCGGGACCTACGAGCAGTACTTC.

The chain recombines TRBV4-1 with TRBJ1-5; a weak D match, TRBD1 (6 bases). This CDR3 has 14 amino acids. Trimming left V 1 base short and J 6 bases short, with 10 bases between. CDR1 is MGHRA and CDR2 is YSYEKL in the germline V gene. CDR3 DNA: TGCGCCAGCAGCCAAGTACAGGGAGTTCAGCCCCAGCATTTT. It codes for CASSQVQGVQPQHF.

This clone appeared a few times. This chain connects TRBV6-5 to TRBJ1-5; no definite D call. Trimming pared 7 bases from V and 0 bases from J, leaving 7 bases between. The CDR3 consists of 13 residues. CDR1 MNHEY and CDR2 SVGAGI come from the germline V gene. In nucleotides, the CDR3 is TGTGCCAGCACACATGATAGCAATCAGCCCCAGCATTTT. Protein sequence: CASTHDSNQPQHF.

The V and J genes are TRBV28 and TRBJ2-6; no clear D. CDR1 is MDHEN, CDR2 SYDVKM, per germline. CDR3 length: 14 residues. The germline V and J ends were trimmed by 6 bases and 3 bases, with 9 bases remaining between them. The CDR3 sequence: CASSAFGGANVLTF. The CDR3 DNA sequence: TGTGCCAGCAGCGCGTTCGGTGGGGCCAACGTCCTGACTTTC.

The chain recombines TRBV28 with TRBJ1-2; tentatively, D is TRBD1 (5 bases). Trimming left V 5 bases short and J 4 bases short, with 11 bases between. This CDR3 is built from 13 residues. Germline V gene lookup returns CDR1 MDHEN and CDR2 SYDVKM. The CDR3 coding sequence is TGTGCCAGCAGTAATCGTCAGGGCTATGGCTACACCTTC. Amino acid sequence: CASSNRQGYGYTF.